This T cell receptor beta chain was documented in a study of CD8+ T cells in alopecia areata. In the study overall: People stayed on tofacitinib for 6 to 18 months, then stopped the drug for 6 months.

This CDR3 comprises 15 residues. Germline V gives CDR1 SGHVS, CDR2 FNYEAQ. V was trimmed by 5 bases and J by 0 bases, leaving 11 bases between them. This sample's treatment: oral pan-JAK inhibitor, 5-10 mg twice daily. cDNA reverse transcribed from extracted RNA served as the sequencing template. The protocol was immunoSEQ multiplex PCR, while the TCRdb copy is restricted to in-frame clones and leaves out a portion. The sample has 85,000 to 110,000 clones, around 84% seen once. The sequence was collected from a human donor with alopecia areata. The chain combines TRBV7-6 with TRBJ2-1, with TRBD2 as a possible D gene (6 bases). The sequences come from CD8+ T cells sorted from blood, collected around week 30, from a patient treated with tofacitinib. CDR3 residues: CASSIMGGSYNEQFF. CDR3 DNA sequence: TGTGCCAGCAGCATCATGGGAGGCTCCTACAATGAGCAGTTCTTC.